The next 20 T cell receptor beta chains were all read from a single sample in a study of blood T cell repertoires in COVID-19. TCRdb keeps only in-frame clones here, not all; method: immunoSEQ multiplex PCR. The sample has tens of thousands of clones, around nine tenths seen once. Sequenced material: peripheral blood. The receptors come from a woman aged 55-70 years with COVID-19, enrolled during active disease.

The gene calls are TRBV19 and TRBJ1-6; 9 bases line up with TRBD1. There are 18 residues in the CDR3. CDR1 is LNHDA, CDR2 SQIVND, per germline (reference sequence). The ends lost 3 bases at V and 0 bases at J; junction bases unmatched: 6. Here the CDR3 reads CASSIKGQGGSYNSPLHF. The DNA of the CDR3 is TGTGCCAGTAGTATCAAGGGACAGGGAGGCTCCTATAATTCACCCCTCCACTTT.

V is TRBV5-8 and J is TRBJ1-5; D not certain. The CDR3 consists of 13 residues. CDR1 and CDR2 (germline): SGHTS, YDEGEE. The V gene lost 2 bases and the J gene lost 0 bases, with 3 bases spanning the gap. The CDR3 sequence is CASSLYSNQPQHF. As DNA, the CDR3 is TGTGCCAGCAGCTTATATAGCAATCAGCCCCAGCATTTT. The full variable domain, with the rest looked up from reference TRBV5-8 and TRBJ1-5, is EAGVTQSPTHLIKTRGQQATLRCSPISGHTSVYWYQQALGLGLQFLLWYDEGEERNRGNFPPRFSGRQFPNYSSELNVNALELEDSALYLCASSLYSNQPQHFGDGTRLSIL.

V gene TRBV19 combines with J gene TRBJ1-6; a weak D match, TRBD1 (5 bases). V was trimmed by 6 bases and J by 10 bases, leaving 16 bases between them. From germline, CDR1 is LNHDA and CDR2 SQIVND (reference sequence). The CDR3 extends over 14 amino acids. This CDR3 is CASSLAGERSPLHF. The DNA of the CDR3 is TGTGCCAGTAGCCTAGCGGGGGAACGGTCACCCCTCCACTTT.

The chain employs TRBV10-3 and TRBJ1-1; the D is unclear. V lost 7 bases to trimming and J lost 4 bases, with 13 bases between them. Germline-derived CDR1 and CDR2 are ENHRY and SYGVKD. The CDR3 is made up of 13 amino acids. The CDR3 DNA reads TGTGCCATCAAGACATCCCTCGGCACTGAAGCTTTCTTT. It encodes CAIKTSLGTEAFF.

This chain joins TRBV6-5 and TRBJ2-7; 14 nucleotides match TRBD2. V was pared by 6 bases and J by 6 bases, with 7 bases of the junction left unmatched. The germline V gene has CDR1 MNHEY and CDR2 SVGAGI. CDR3 length: 15 amino acids. The CDR3 DNA follows: TGTGCCAGCAGACCTGGACTAGCGGGAGGTGGCGAGCAGTACTTC. It is translated as CASRPGLAGGGEQYF.

This chain joins TRBV6-5 and TRBJ2-7, with D hard to call. The CDR3 is made up of 13 amino acids. CDR1 and CDR2 (germline): MNHEY, SVGAGI. V was trimmed by 7 bases and J by 4 bases, leaving 14 bases between them. The CDR3: CASTRGIGYEQYF. The CDR3 DNA reads as TGTGCCAGCACCCGAGGAATTGGGTACGAGCAGTACTTC.

V is TRBV19 and J is TRBJ1-5, with D unresolved. The CDR3 consists of 14 residues. Trimming took off 2 bases at V and 4 bases at J, with 9 bases between the two ends. Germline V lookup: CDR1 LNHDA, CDR2 SQIVND (reference sequence). The DNA of the CDR3 is TGTGCCAGTAGTATAAATCAACTTAATCAGCCCCAGCATTTT. It encodes CASSINQLNQPQHF.

The V call is TRBV9, the J call TRBJ2-1, with TRBD2 matching 8 bases. CDR1 is SGDLS, CDR2 YYNGEE, per germline. V was clipped by 4 bases and J by 7 bases; unmatched bases: 13. This CDR3 contains 16 residues. CDR3 DNA sequence: TGTGCCAGCAGCATGCGCCCGGGAGGGCCCTGGAATGAGCAGTTCTTC. This encodes CASSMRPGGPWNEQFF.

The CDR3 reads CASRPPRGLNEQFF. The CDR3 nucleotides are TGTGCCAGTCGACCCCCCAGGGGGTTGAATGAGCAGTTCTTC. This chain links TRBV28 with TRBJ2-1, with 7 bases that match TRBD1. From germline, CDR1 is MDHEN and CDR2 SYDVKM. The CDR3 loop spans 14 amino acids. J lost 7 bases, V lost 9 bases, and 12 bases had no gene match. Full variable domain (rest looked up from reference TRBV28 and TRBJ2-1): DVKVTQSSRYLVKRTGEKVFLECVQDMDHENMFWYRQDPGLGLRLIYFSYDVKMKEKGDIPEGYSVSREKKERFSLILESASTNQTSMYLCASRPPRGLNEQFFGPGTRLTVL.

This clone was counted between two and nine times. The J gene is TRBJ1-1, the V gene TRBV7-2; TRBD1 agrees at 7 bases. The CDR3 spans 15 residues. Germline CDR1 SGHTA, CDR2 FQGNSA. V lost 5 bases, J lost 3 bases, and 9 bases stayed unmatched. CDR3 in DNA: TGTGCCAGCAGCCTACAGACAGGGAGATACACTGAAGCTTTCTTT. Translated: CASSLQTGRYTEAFF. Complete variable domain (other parts from reference TRBV7-2 and TRBJ1-1): GAGVSQSPSNKVTEKGKDVELRCDPISGHTALYWYRQSLGQGLEFLIYFQGNSAPDKSGLPSDRFSAERTGGSVSTLTIQRTQQEDSAVYLCASSLQTGRYTEAFFGQGTRLTVV.

The chain couples TRBV3-1 (or the pseudogene TRBV3-2) to TRBJ1-5; 7 bases are shared with TRBD1. CDR1 and CDR2 (germline): LGHDT, YNNKEL (reference sequence). The CDR3 covers 14 residues. The V and J ends lost 3 bases and 6 bases, in that order; junction bases with no gene match: 5. The CDR3 DNA follows: TGTGCCAGCAGCCAGGCGACAGGGATTCAGCCCCAGCATTTT. Protein product: CASSQATGIQPQHF.

The chain recombines TRBV7-9 with TRBJ1-4, with D possibly being TRBD1 (5 bases). V was cut by 6 bases and J by 8 bases, with 13 bases left in between. Germline V gene lookup returns CDR1 SEHNR and CDR2 FQNEAQ (reference sequence). This CDR3 contains 13 residues. This CDR3 is CASRPGVGEKLFF. The CDR3 DNA reads TGTGCCAGCAGGCCGGGGGTTGGGGAAAAACTGTTTTTT.

The rearrangement joins TRBV19 to TRBJ2-7, with D tentatively TRBD1 (5 bases). The CDR3 is made up of 16 amino acids. Germline CDR1 reads LNHDA; CDR2 reads SQIVND (reference sequence). Trimming removed 0 bases at V and 3 bases at J, with 15 bases between. In DNA, the CDR3 is TGTGCCAGTAGTATAGATCTATCGGACAAACTCTACGAGCAGTACTTC. It translates to CASSIDLSDKLYEQYF.

J is TRBJ2-7 and V is TRBV29-1; TRBD1 matches 10 bases. CDR1 and CDR2 (germline): SQVTM, ANQGSEA. The V and J ends lost 7 bases and 2 bases, in that order; junction bases with no gene match: 8. This CDR3 has 14 amino acids. CDR3 amino acids: CSADPGTGAYEQYF. The CDR3 nucleotides are TGCAGCGCCGACCCCGGGACAGGGGCCTACGAGCAGTACTTC.

The rearrangement uses TRBV11-2 and TRBJ2-2, with TRBD2 matching over 11 bases. The CDR3 is made up of 17 amino acids. Germline CDR1 and CDR2: SGHAT and FQNNGV. V lost 5 bases to trimming and J lost 8 bases; unmatched junction nucleotides: 13. The CDR3 DNA reads as TGTGCCAGCAGCCCACCGGGGGTGACTAGCGGGATGGGGGAGCTGTTTTTT. Protein product: CASSPPGVTSGMGELFF.

The V and J genes are TRBV28 and TRBJ1-1; 11 nucleotides align to TRBD1. Unmatched junction bases numbered 4, after V lost 6 bases and J lost 4 bases. The germline CDR1 and CDR2 sequences are MDHEN and SYDVKM. This CDR3 contains 14 residues. CDR3 DNA: TGTGCCAGCAGGAGGACAGGGGGCGCCACTGAAGCTTTCTTT. This translates into CASRRTGGATEAFF.

The chain is built from TRBV2 and TRBJ2-7; the match to TRBD1 covers 8 bases. The CDR3 spans 14 residues. CDR1 and CDR2 (germline): SNHLY, FYNNEI. J lost 7 bases, V lost 3 bases, and 8 bases had no gene match. CDR3 bases: TGTGCCAGCAGTGACGTGCAGGGGGCTCGGGAGCAGTACTTC. The encoded protein is CASSDVQGAREQYF.

The chain recombines TRBV11-3 with TRBJ2-1, with D tentatively TRBD1 (6 bases). V was shortened by 5 bases and J by 6 bases, with 20 bases between the two germline ends. The CDR3 extends over 16 amino acids. Germline lookup yields CDR1 SGHNT and CDR2 YENEEA. CDR3 in amino acids: CASSRRRGNYLNEQFF. As DNA, the CDR3 is TGTGCCAGCAGCCGACGCAGGGGAAACTACCTCAATGAGCAGTTCTTC.

The chain uses TRBV19 and TRBJ2-1, with TRBD2 matching 10 bases. The junction had 4 bases not matched to a gene; V was cut back by 2 bases and J by 0 bases. Germline CDR1 reads LNHDA; CDR2 reads SQIVND (reference sequence). The CDR3 spans 17 residues. The CDR3 loop reads CASSIFGTSVSYNEQFF. The CDR3 coding sequence is TGTGCCAGTAGTATATTCGGGACTAGCGTCTCCTACAATGAGCAGTTCTTC.

The chain combines TRBV19 with TRBJ2-3; 9 bases match TRBD2. CDR3 length: 16 residues. In germline, CDR1 is LNHDA, CDR2 SQIVND (reference sequence). V trimming: 4 bases; J trimming: 3 bases; junction bases outside the gene matches: 8. In DNA, the CDR3 is TGTGCCAGTAGTAGCACTCGGCTAGCGGGGACAGATACGCAGTATTTT. It encodes CASSSTRLAGTDTQYF.